These 19 T cell receptor beta chains originate from one sample sequenced in a study of Graves' ophthalmopathy and Graves' hyperthyroidism. The sequenced template was RNA, covering the TCR beta CDR3 region. Scientists carried out first-round RT-PCR using HTBI primers and then a second-round multiplex PCR. MiXCR was run by TCRdb on the multiplex PCR reads, yielding one entry per CDR3 protein. The sample carries around 1.1 million distinct CDR3 sequences, about 38% recorded once. Sequencing used peripheral blood or thyroid tissue (not recorded which). Receptor source: an adult man with Graves' hyperthyroidism.

This clonotype was picked up many times. This chain joins TRBV7-8 and TRBJ2-5; no clear D. Germline V gene data show CDR1 as SGHVS and CDR2 as FQNEAQ. V lost 5 bases and J lost 2, with 12 bases in between. The CDR3 runs 14 residues. In DNA, the CDR3 is TGTGCCAGCAGCCCGTCTAGAAGACAAGAGACCCAGTACTTC. As protein: CASSPSRRQETQYF.

The CDR3 nucleotides are TGTGCCAGCTCGCCCCCCCACGGAAACCAAGAGACCCAGTACTTC. Residues: CASSPPHGNQETQYF. This chain joins TRBV2 and TRBJ2-5; D is ambiguous. Between the trimmed V and J ends, which lost 8 bases and 0 bases, there was a span of 16 bases. The germline V gene encodes CDR1 SNHLY and CDR2 FYNNEI. CDR3 length: 15 residues. Full variable domain (missing parts from reference TRBV2 and TRBJ2-5): EPEVTQTPSHQVTQMGQEVILRCVPISNHLYFYWYRQILGQKVEFLVSFYNNEISEKSEIFDDQFSVERPDGSNFTLKIRSTKLEDSAMYFCASSPPHGNQETQYFGPGTRLLVL.

The chain combines TRBV7-2 with TRBJ1-4; 12 nucleotides line up with TRBD1. Germline V lookup: CDR1 SGHTA, CDR2 FQGNSA. V lost 4 bases and J lost 0; bases outside the gene matches: 12. CDR3 size: 20 residues. The CDR3 sequence: CASSSLGQGARPATNEKLFF. DNA of the CDR3: TGTGCCAGCAGCTCTCTGGGACAGGGGGCGCGGCCCGCAACTAATGAAAAACTGTTTTTT.

This clonotype was recorded a few times. This chain links TRBV4-3 with TRBJ2-7; a weak D match, TRBD1 (6 bases). This CDR3 comprises 16 residues. Trimming took 0 bases from V and 2 from J, leaving 14 bases between them. The V gene's germline CDR1 is LGHNA and CDR2 YSLEER. The CDR3, as DNA: TGCGCCAGCAGCCAAGAAGGGGGTCAAGGGACCTACGAGCAGTACTTC. Amino acids: CASSQEGGQGTYEQYF.

Ten or more counts support this clonotype. The rearrangement uses TRBV19 and TRBJ2-7; 12 bases line up with TRBD1. Germline V gives CDR1 LNHDA, CDR2 SQIVND (reference sequence). The CDR3 has 14 residues. The V and J ends lost 9 bases and 4 bases, in that order; junction bases with no gene match: 7. The CDR3 DNA reads as TGTGCCAGCACCGGGACAGGGGGCGATTACGAGCAGTACTTC. Protein sequence: CASTGTGGDYEQYF.

This clonotype was counted at least ten times. The chain employs TRBV7-8 and TRBJ2-2; possible D gene TRBD1, 6 bases. The CDR3 loop spans 14 amino acids. The V gene lost 8 bases and the J gene lost 6 bases, with 16 bases spanning the gap. Germline V CDR1 and CDR2: SGHVS, FQNEAQ. The CDR3 DNA reads as TGTGCCAGCGGAGAACAGGGTCGGGCCGGGGAGCTGTTTTTT. It codes for CASGEQGRAGELFF.

This clonotype turned up a few times. The chain is built from TRBV5-6 and TRBJ2-7; the match to TRBD2 covers 7 bases. J lost 3 bases, V lost 1 base, and 7 bases had no gene match. Germline V CDR1 and CDR2: SGHDT, YYEEEE. The CDR3 totals 15 residues. CDR3 in amino acids: CASSLNPWGGYEQYF. Written as DNA, the CDR3 is TGTGCCAGCAGCTTGAATCCCTGGGGGGGCTACGAGCAGTACTTC.

The chain employs TRBV20-1 and TRBJ2-7, with D perhaps TRBD1 or TRBD2 (5 bases each). V gave up 4 bases and J gave up 3 bases, with 22 bases separating them. The CDR3 extends over 16 amino acids. Germline CDR1 and CDR2: DFQATT and SNEGSKA (reference sequence). Here the CDR3 reads CSAMLRVGDGFYEQYF. CDR3 in DNA: TGCAGTGCTATGCTACGGGTCGGGGACGGGTTCTACGAGCAGTACTTC.

This clonotype was recorded many times. The gene calls are TRBV12-3 or TRBV12-4 and TRBJ2-7, with D possibly TRBD1 on 6 matching bases. CDR3 length: 17 amino acids. Trimming removed 1 base from V and 3 bases from J, with 19 bases in between. CDR3 DNA: TGTGCCAGCAGTTTAGGACGGGGATCGACAGGTAGCTACGAGCAGTACTTC. Encoded protein: CASSLGRGSTGSYEQYF.

V usage is TRBV12-3 or TRBV12-4 and J usage is TRBJ1-1; perhaps TRBD1 as D (5 bases). CDR3 length equals 15 residues. V dropped 3 bases and J dropped 3 bases, with 14 bases sitting between them. CDR3 in amino acids: CASSFLVGGDTEAFF. CDR3 DNA: TGTGCCAGCAGTTTCTTGGTGGGGGGGGACACTGAAGCTTTCTTT.

This clonotype has a handful of counts. With a much larger clone just one base away, this may be a read error. The chain employs TRBV10-1 and TRBJ2-7; no definite D call. This CDR3 has 13 amino acids. Germline lookup yields CDR1 WNHNN and CDR2 SYGVQD (reference sequence). The germline V and J ends were trimmed by 4 bases and 3 bases, with 10 bases remaining between them. CDR3 protein: CASSGRWDYEQYF. The CDR3 DNA follows: TGCGCCAGCAGTGGACGGTGGGACTACGAGCAGTACTTC.

At least ten counts were recorded for this clonotype. The chain employs TRBV28 and TRBJ1-6; no clear D gene. The CDR3 length is 14 residues. Germline loops: CDR1 MDHEN, CDR2 SYDVKM. Trimming cost V 6 bases and J 8 bases, with 14 bases left between them. CDR3: CASRVPVGYSPLHF. For the CDR3, the DNA is TGTGCCAGCAGAGTCCCGGTCGGGTATTCACCCCTCCACTTT.

V is TRBV19 and J is TRBJ2-7; D may be TRBD2 (6 bases). Per the germline V gene, CDR1 is LNHDA and CDR2 is SQIVND (reference sequence). V gave up 8 bases and J gave up 2 bases, with 13 bases separating them. This CDR3 has 13 residues. The CDR3 sequence: CASLLAITYEQYF. The CDR3 DNA is TGTGCCAGTCTACTAGCTATCACCTACGAGCAGTACTTC.

Regarding this clonotype: This may arise from a read error, as a much more abundant clone is one base away. As DNA, the CDR3 is TGTGCCAGCACGCGGGGAGAATCACCCCTCCACTTT. Amino acid sequence: CASTRGESPLHF. The chain links TRBV7-9 to TRBJ1-6; D not resolved. The V gene's germline CDR1 is SEHNR and CDR2 FQNEAQ (reference sequence). The V and J ends lost 7 bases and 10 bases respectively, with 11 bases between them. The CDR3 loop spans 12 amino acids.

Ten or more counts support this clonotype. The chain is built from TRBV4-3 and TRBJ1-5; D gene ambiguous. This CDR3 comprises 14 residues. V gave up 1 base and J gave up 7 bases, with 11 bases separating them. CDR1 is LGHNA, CDR2 YSLEER, per germline. This chain's CDR3 is CASSQVIGDQPQHF. The CDR3 nucleotides read TGCGCCAGCAGCCAAGTGATAGGAGACCAGCCCCAGCATTTT.

Many counts were recorded for this clonotype. The chain carries TRBV2 and TRBJ2-7; D is possibly TRBD2 (6 bases). Germline V gene lookup returns CDR1 SNHLY and CDR2 FYNNEI. CDR3 size: 14 residues. V was pared by 2 bases and J by 4 bases, with 12 bases between. CDR3 protein: CASSETGERYEQYF. The CDR3 DNA reads TGTGCCAGCAGTGAAACGGGGGAGAGGTACGAGCAGTACTTC.

The CDR3, as DNA: TGTGCCATCAGTGTGACAGGCCGCCCGCGGGAGACCCAGTACTTC. Its translation is CAISVTGRPRETQYF. The V gene is TRBV10-3, the J gene TRBJ2-5; a weak D match, TRBD1 (6 bases). Germline CDR1 ENHRY, CDR2 SYGVKD. The CDR3 length is 15 residues. Trimming shortened V by 4 bases and J by 5 bases, and 17 bases separated the two germline ends.

CDR3 nucleotides: TGCAGCGTCCTAAGGGCAGATGCAACTAATGAAAAACTGTTTTTT. Encoded protein: CSVLRADATNEKLFF. This chain uses TRBV29-1 with TRBJ1-4; D remains unclear. The CDR3 covers 15 residues. CDR1 is SQVTM, CDR2 ANQGSEA, per germline. V was shortened by 6 bases and J by 0 bases, with 14 bases between the two germline ends.

Of note for this clonotype: Relative to the germline gene, one junction end is altered; a read error may explain this. V is TRBV20-1 and J is TRBJ1-1; 7 bases fit TRBD1. CDR1 is DFQATT, CDR2 SNEGSKA, per germline (reference sequence). CDR3 length: 13 amino acids. The CDR3 region has the DNA TGCAGTGCTGCGGGACAGCGGAACACTGAAGCTTTCTTC. Protein: CSAAGQRNTEAFF.